This TCR beta chain was captured in a study of blood T cell repertoires in COVID-19. As processed by the authors: Amplification from reference gene primers served as the basis for estimated nucleated cell counts. TCRdb's table, derived via immunoSEQ multiplex PCR, lists solely in-frame clones and lacks some. The V and J calls and clone size were taken over from that table, and D and trimming were inferred from the DNA. Found here are about 410,000 clones, about 90% of them singletons; the top ten hold approximately 0.65%. Germline-derived CDR1 and CDR2 are KGHDR and SFDVKD. V was pared by 2 bases and J by 11 bases, with 18 bases between. This CDR3 contains 15 residues.

The chain recombines TRBV24-1 with TRBJ1-5; D perhaps matches TRBD1 (5 bases). Sequencing was carried out using PBMCs or T cells enriched from blood (not recorded which). The receptor was derived from a man aged 18 to 29 who had recovered from COVID-19. CDR3 nucleotides: TGTGCCACCAGTGATTCATCGGGGGACTTGATGTCCCAGCATTTT. It yields the protein CATSDSSGDLMSQHF.